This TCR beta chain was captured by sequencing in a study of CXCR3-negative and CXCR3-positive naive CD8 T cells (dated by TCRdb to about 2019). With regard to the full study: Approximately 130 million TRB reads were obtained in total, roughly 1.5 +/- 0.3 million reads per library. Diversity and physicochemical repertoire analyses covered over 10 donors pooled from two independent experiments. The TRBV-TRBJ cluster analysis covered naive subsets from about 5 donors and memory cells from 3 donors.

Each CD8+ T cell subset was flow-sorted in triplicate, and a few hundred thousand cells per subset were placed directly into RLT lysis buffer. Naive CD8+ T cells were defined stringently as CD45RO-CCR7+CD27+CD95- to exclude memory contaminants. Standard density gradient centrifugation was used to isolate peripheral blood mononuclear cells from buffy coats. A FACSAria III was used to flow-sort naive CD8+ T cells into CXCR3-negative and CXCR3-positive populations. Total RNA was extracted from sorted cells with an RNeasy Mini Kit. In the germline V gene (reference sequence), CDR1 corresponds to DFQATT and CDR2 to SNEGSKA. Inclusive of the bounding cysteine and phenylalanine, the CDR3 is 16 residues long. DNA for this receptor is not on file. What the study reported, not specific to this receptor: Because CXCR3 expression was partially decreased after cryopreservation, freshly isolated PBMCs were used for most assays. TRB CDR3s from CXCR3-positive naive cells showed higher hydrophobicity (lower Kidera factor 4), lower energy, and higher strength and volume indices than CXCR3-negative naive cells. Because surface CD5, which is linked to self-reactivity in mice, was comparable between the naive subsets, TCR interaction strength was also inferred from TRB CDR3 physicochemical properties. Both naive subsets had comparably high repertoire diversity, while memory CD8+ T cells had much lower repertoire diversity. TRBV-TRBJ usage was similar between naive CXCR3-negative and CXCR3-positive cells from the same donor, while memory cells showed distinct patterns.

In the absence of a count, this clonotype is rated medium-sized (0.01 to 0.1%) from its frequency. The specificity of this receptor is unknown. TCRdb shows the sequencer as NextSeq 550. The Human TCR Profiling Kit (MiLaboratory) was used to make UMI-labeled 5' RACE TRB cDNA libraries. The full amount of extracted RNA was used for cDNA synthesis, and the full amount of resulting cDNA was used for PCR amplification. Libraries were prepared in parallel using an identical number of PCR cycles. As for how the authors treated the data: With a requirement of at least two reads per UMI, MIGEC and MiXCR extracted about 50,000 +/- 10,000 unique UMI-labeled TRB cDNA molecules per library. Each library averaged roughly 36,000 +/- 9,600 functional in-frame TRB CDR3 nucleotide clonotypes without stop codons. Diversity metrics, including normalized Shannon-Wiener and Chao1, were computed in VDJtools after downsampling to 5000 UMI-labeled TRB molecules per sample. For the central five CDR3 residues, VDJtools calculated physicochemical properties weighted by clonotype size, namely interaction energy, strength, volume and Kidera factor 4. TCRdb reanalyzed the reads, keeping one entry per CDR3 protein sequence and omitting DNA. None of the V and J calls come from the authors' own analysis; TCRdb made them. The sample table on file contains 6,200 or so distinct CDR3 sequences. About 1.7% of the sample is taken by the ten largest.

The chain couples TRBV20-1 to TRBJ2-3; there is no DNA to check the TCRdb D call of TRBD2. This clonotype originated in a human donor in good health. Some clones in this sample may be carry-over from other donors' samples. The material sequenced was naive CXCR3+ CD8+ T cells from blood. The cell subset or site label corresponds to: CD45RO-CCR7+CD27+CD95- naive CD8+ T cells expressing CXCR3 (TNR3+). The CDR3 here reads CSARDFGLADTDTQYF.